This TCR beta chain was documented in a study of T cell clonotyping in hematopoietic cell transplantation. TCRdb's copy holds only in-frame clones and misses some; the assay was immunoSEQ multiplex PCR. Found here are some 14,000 clones, 94% of them singletons; the top ten hold 4% to 5%. With 5 bases removed from V and 5 bases from J, the gap between germline ends came to 13 bases. Per germline, CDR1 SGHTA and CDR2 FQGNSA. CDR3 length: 14 residues. The sequenced sample was PBMCs, obtained 30 days after allogeneic stem cell transplant. The receptor was derived from a male patient aged 55 to 70 who had an allogeneic stem cell transplant from an unrelated donor, so the T cells may come from the graft donor. Some clones in this sample may be carry-over from other donors' samples. The rearrangement uses TRBV7-2 and TRBJ2-1; no definite D call. The CDR3 sequence is CASSLTKNNNEQFF. CDR3 in DNA: TGTGCCAGCAGCCTAACTAAAAATAACAATGAGCAGTTCTTC.